These T cell receptor beta chains were read from a single sample in a study of T cells in Graves' hyperthyroidism and ophthalmopathy. Via MiXCR, TCRdb re-called the multiplex PCR reads, giving one row per CDR3 protein. Of 350,000 to 450,000 distinct CDR3 sequences listed, approximately 13% are singletons. Specimen: blood. These TCRs come from a woman aged 55 to 70 with Graves' hyperthyroidism. CDR3s include the opening cysteine and the closing phenylalanine or tryptophan.

J: TRBJ2-1; V: TRBV20-1; length: 14; CDR3: CSARPGLAVNEQFF
J: TRBJ1-2; V: TRBV6-2/TRBV6-3; length: 13; CDR3: CASSVAPGYGYTF
J: TRBJ2-7; V: TRBV28; length: 18; CDR3: CASTSGVAGGSRSYEQYF
J: TRBJ2-2; V: TRBV4-1; length: 15; CDR3: CASSVNRMNTGELFF
J: TRBJ2-1; V: TRBV7-8; length: 15; CDR3: CASSLPPSAYNEQFF
J: TRBJ2-3; V: TRBV11-2; length: 14; CDR3: CASSLRGSGDTQYF
J: TRBJ1-1; V: TRBV19; length: 14; CDR3: CASGPGGMNTEAFF
J: TRBJ2-7; V: TRBV27; length: 15; CDR3: CASSSGTSGHHEQYF
J: TRBJ2-5; V: TRBV28; length: 15; CDR3: CASGLTSGDQETQYF
J: TRBJ2-1; V: TRBV19; length: 12; CDR3: CASSIGDNEQFF
J: TRBJ2-5; V: TRBV5-1; length: 13; CDR3: CASSRWGTETQYF
J: TRBJ2-7; V: TRBV18; length: 17; CDR3: CASSPPASPLAGKEQYF
J: TRBJ2-2; V: TRBV7-9; length: 14; CDR3: CASSLLSDLAELFF
J: TRBJ2-2; V: TRBV20-1; length: 15; CDR3: CSAQIAGTNTGELFF
J: TRBJ2-7; V: TRBV5-1; length: 15; CDR3: CASSPHLDRGYEQYF
J: TRBJ2-7; V: TRBV5-1; length: 15; CDR3: CASSFFSGSSYEQYF
J: TRBJ1-1; V: TRBV10-3; length: 14; CDR3: CAISVEGMNTEAFF
J: TRBJ2-5; V: TRBV18; length: 16; CDR3: CASSPQTGTGEETQYF
J: TRBJ1-6; V: TRBV12-3/TRBV12-4; length: 12; CDR3: CASSNSNSPLHF
J: TRBJ2-5; V: TRBV11-2; length: 15; CDR3: CASSHPLRVKETQYF
J: TRBJ2-7; V: TRBV12-5; length: 11; CDR3: CASGGVNEQYF
J: TRBJ2-1; V: TRBV6-1; length: 13; CDR3: CASTRSSYNEQFF
J: TRBJ2-7; V: TRBV9; length: 13; CDR3: CASSVSRRAEQYF
J: TRBJ2-5; V: TRBV30; length: 11; CDR3: CAWSWGETQYF
J: TRBJ1-6; V: TRBV28; length: 14; CDR3: CASSKERGNSPLHF
J: TRBJ2-2; V: TRBV5-8; length: 15; CDR3: CASSLWTGGIGELFF
J: TRBJ1-2; V: TRBV20-1; length: 13; CDR3: CSAFQGAAYGYTF
J: TRBJ1-3; V: TRBV4-1; length: 18; CDR3: CASSQARPLGSSGNTIYF
J: TRBJ2-7; V: TRBV20-1; length: 17; CDR3: CSARDPWAGGASGEQYF
J: TRBJ1-2; V: TRBV7-9; length: 15; CDR3: CASSLAPGQGSGYTF
J: TRBJ2-1; V: TRBV20-1; length: 14; CDR3: CSARQGLANNEQFF
J: TRBJ2-3; V: TRBV7-7; length: 15; CDR3: CASSLGAGATDTQYF
J: TRBJ2-2; V: TRBV20-1; length: 11; CDR3: CSDGRPGELFF
J: TRBJ2-3; V: TRBV2; length: 11; CDR3: CASTTEDTQYF
J: TRBJ2-7; V: TRBV3-1; length: 12; CDR3: CASKEGDYEQYF
J: TRBJ1-2; V: TRBV27; length: 15; CDR3: CASSDPGTGDYGYTF
J: TRBJ2-1; V: TRBV6-6; length: 16; CDR3: CASSYPSRAGGNEQFF
J: TRBJ2-3; V: TRBV6-4; length: 13; CDR3: CASSDRRTDTQYF
J: TRBJ2-3; V: TRBV6-1; length: 14; CDR3: CASSRSGSPDTQYF
J: TRBJ2-1; V: TRBV24-1; length: 13; CDR3: CATSDSAQAWQFF